The 28 T cell receptor beta chains in this list originate from one sample, sequenced in a study of blood T cell repertoires in COVID-19. Measured with immunoSEQ multiplex PCR; TCRdb has only the in-frame clones, and not every one. The repertoire consists of around 250,000 clones, with approximately 86% occurring once and the leading ten covering approximately 1.5%. Sequences were obtained from PBMCs or T cells enriched from blood (not recorded which). Receptor source: a woman aged 50 to 65 who had recovered from COVID-19.

This sequence joins TRBV19 and TRBJ1-1, with D maybe TRBD1 (6 bases). The CDR3 is 14 residues long. The germline V gene has CDR1 LNHDA and CDR2 SQIVND (reference sequence). V lost 4 bases, J lost 3 bases, and 12 bases lay in between. The CDR3 DNA follows: TGTGCCAGTAGTAAAGGGGGGGGGCACACTGAAGCTTTCTTT. This encodes CASSKGGGHTEAFF.

In its sample, this clone was seen a few times. This chain connects TRBV2 to TRBJ2-7; tentative D call: TRBD1 (6 bases). Trimming removed 7 bases at V and 3 bases at J, with 16 bases between. CDR1 is SNHLY, CDR2 FYNNEI, per germline. CDR3 length: 14 amino acids. CDR3 DNA: TGTGCCAGCAACGGCGCAGGGGTAGTCTACGAGCAGTACTTC. Amino acid sequence: CASNGAGVVYEQYF. The whole variable domain, filled in from reference TRBV2 and TRBJ2-7, reads EPEVTQTPSHQVTQMGQEVILRCVPISNHLYFYWYRQILGQKVEFLVSFYNNEISEKSEIFDDQFSVERPDGSNFTLKIRSTKLEDSAMYFCASNGAGVVYEQYFGPGTRLTVT.

The V and J genes are TRBV2 and TRBJ2-5, with 7 bases lining up with TRBD2. Germline trimming cut 5 bases from V and 7 bases from J; bases unmatched to any gene: 10. This CDR3 has 14 amino acids. Germline V gene sequence: CDR1 SNHLY, CDR2 FYNNEI. The CDR3 here is CASSPRTSSATQYF. CDR3 DNA: TGTGCCAGCAGTCCACGGACTAGTTCGGCGACCCAGTACTTC.

The V call is TRBV10-3, the J call TRBJ2-7; 7 positions agree with TRBD1. The junction had 12 bases not matched to a gene; V was cut back by 6 bases and J by 4 bases. The CDR3 length is 15 residues. Germline V CDR1 and CDR2: ENHRY, SYGVKD. The CDR3 sequence: CAISTPGTATYEQYF. The CDR3 DNA sequence: TGTGCCATCAGCACTCCCGGGACAGCGACTTACGAGCAGTACTTC.

The sample holds one count of this clone. This sequence joins TRBV10-3 and TRBJ2-3; 7 bases are a match to TRBD1. V gave up 5 bases and J gave up 3 bases; unmatched junction bases: 2. There are 13 residues in the CDR3. CDR1 and CDR2 (germline): ENHRY, SYGVKD. Here the CDR3 reads CAISKTGTDTQYF. The CDR3 nucleotides read TGTGCCATCAGTAAGACAGGGACAGATACGCAGTATTTT.

J is TRBJ2-3 and V is TRBV11-2; tentatively, D is TRBD1 (6 bases). The CDR3 totals 14 residues. The germline gives CDR1 SGHAT, CDR2 FQNNGV. V lost 3 bases and J lost 8, with 15 bases in between. The chain's CDR3 is CASSFGDTGGTQYF. In DNA, the CDR3 is TGTGCCAGCAGCTTCGGGGACACTGGGGGTACGCAGTATTTT. Drawing the rest from reference TRBV11-2 and TRBJ2-3, the complete variable domain is EAGVAQSPRYKIIEKRQSVAFWCNPISGHATLYWYQQILGQGPKLLIQFQNNGVVDDSQLPKDRFSAERLKGVDSTLKIQPAKLEDSAVYLCASSFGDTGGTQYFGPGTRLTVL.

This clone appeared a few times. The rearrangement joins TRBV7-3 to TRBJ2-1; tentatively, D is TRBD1 (5 bases). CDR1 is SGHTA, CDR2 FQGTGA, per germline. The CDR3 is 14 amino acids. V lost 1 base and J lost 7, with 11 bases in between. The CDR3 nucleotides read TGTGCCAGCAGCTTAAGCCCGCCAGGGAATGAGCAGTTCTTC. Amino acids: CASSLSPPGNEQFF.

The rearrangement uses TRBV20-1 and TRBJ2-4; the match to TRBD2 covers 7 bases. Trimming took 3 bases from V and 1 from J; bases not matched to a gene: 9. Germline loops: CDR1 DFQATT, CDR2 SNEGSKA (reference sequence). This CDR3 contains 16 residues. CDR3 protein: CSASYPAGAAKNIQYF. CDR3 in DNA: TGCAGTGCTAGTTACCCGGCGGGAGCGGCCAAAAACATTCAGTACTTC.

In this sample, this clone turned up once. V gene TRBV28 combines with J gene TRBJ1-5; D gene unclear. CDR1 MDHEN and CDR2 SYDVKM come from the germline V gene. Trimming left V 1 base short and J 4 bases short, with 8 bases between. The CDR3 is 14 amino acids. The CDR3: CASSLSQLNQPQHF. CDR3 nucleotide sequence: TGTGCCAGCAGTTTATCACAGCTTAATCAGCCCCAGCATTTT.

V is TRBV5-4 and J is TRBJ2-7; weak D call: TRBD2 (5 bases). The CDR3 spans 14 residues. V was cut by 2 bases and J by 0 bases, with 9 bases left in between. The germline CDR1 and CDR2 sequences are SGHNT and YYREEE (reference sequence). This CDR3 is CASSFGLNSYEQYF. The CDR3 nucleotides read TGTGCCAGCAGCTTTGGACTGAACTCCTACGAGCAGTACTTC. Combining the CDR3 with reference TRBV5-4 and TRBJ2-7 gives the whole variable domain ETGVTQSPTHLIKTRGQQVTLRCSSQSGHNTVSWYQQALGQGPQFIFQYYREEENGRGNFPPRFSGLQFPNYSSELNVNALELDDSALYLCASSFGLNSYEQYFGPGTRLTVT.

The CDR3 nucleotides are TGTGCCAGTAGTATCGGGGCCCCTTGGGGAGGACGGACCTACGAGCAGTACTTC. It codes for CASSIGAPWGGRTYEQYF. V and J are TRBV19 and TRBJ2-7, with D tentatively TRBD2 (6 bases). The CDR3 covers 18 residues. The V end was cut by 3 bases, the J end by 2 bases, with 23 bases between. Germline lookup yields CDR1 LNHDA and CDR2 SQIVND (reference sequence).

The V call is TRBV6-4, the J call TRBJ2-2, with 9 positions matching TRBD1. The CDR3 spans 16 residues. CDR1 is MRHNA and CDR2 is SNTAGT in the germline V gene. The trim removed 0 bases at V and 3 bases at J, leaving 2 bases unmatched. The CDR3, as DNA: TGTGCCAGCAGTGACTCCCGGACAGGGGACACCGGGGAGCTGTTTTTT. It is translated as CASSDSRTGDTGELFF.

The chain employs TRBV21-1 and TRBJ2-1; TRBD2, the table's D call, was not compared with the DNA. TRBV21-1 is shown as a pseudogene. This CDR3 has 13 amino acids. The CDR3 loop is CASSKGLVLEQFF. CDR3 sequence (DNA): TGTGCCAGCAGCAAAGGACTAGTTCTTGAGCAGTTCTTC.

The chain employs TRBV27 and TRBJ1-6; 8 bases map to TRBD1. The CDR3 sequence is 15 residues long. Germline CDR1 and CDR2: MNHEY and SMNVEV (reference sequence). Losses at the gene ends were 5 bases for V and 10 bases for J; bases not matched to a gene: 10. CDR3 residues: CASSADRGYGSPLHF. The CDR3 DNA is TGTGCCAGCAGTGCTGACAGGGGTTATGGATCACCCCTCCACTTT.

The chain joins TRBV19 to TRBJ2-2; D unresolved. Deletions cut 0 bases from V and 0 bases from J, with 5 bases between. This CDR3 is 15 amino acids long. From germline, CDR1 is LNHDA and CDR2 SQIVND (reference sequence). The CDR3 DNA reads TGTGCCAGTAGTATAGATGGAGCGAACACCGGGGAGCTGTTTTTT. It codes for CASSIDGANTGELFF.

The chain has TRBV4-3 and TRBJ1-1; 7 bases map to TRBD1. The germline V gene has CDR1 LGHNA and CDR2 YSLEER. The CDR3 runs 14 residues. The V gene end was trimmed by 4 bases and the J gene end by 1 base; junction bases not matched to a gene: 3. CDR3 DNA sequence: TGCGCCAGCAGCCCGGGACAGAAGAACACTGAAGCTTTCTTT. This encodes CASSPGQKNTEAFF.

J is TRBJ2-6 and V is TRBV5-4; D gene uncertain. The V gene lost 0 bases and the J gene lost 7 bases, with 5 bases spanning the gap. The CDR3 contains 13 residues. Germline CDR1 and CDR2: SGHNT and YYREEE (reference sequence). For the CDR3, the DNA is TGTGCCAGCAGCTTGGCGGGTGCCAACGTCCTGACTTTC. As protein: CASSLAGANVLTF.

The J gene is TRBJ2-1, the V gene TRBV13; the match to TRBD2 covers 7 bases. Germline trimming cut 5 bases from V and 3 bases from J; bases unmatched to any gene: 13. The CDR3 is 17 residues long. The V gene's germline CDR1 is PRHDT and CDR2 FYEKMQ (reference sequence). The CDR3 here is CASSPNLASGDYNEQFF. CDR3 nucleotides: TGTGCCAGCAGCCCCAATTTAGCCAGCGGGGACTACAATGAGCAGTTCTTC.

The J gene is TRBJ2-7, the V gene TRBV15; D gene unclear. Trimming cost V 6 bases and J 1 base, with 10 bases left between them. The CDR3 contains 13 residues. In germline, CDR1 is LNHNV, CDR2 YYDKDF (reference sequence). DNA of the CDR3: TGTGCCACCAGGGCGCCAGGTTCCTACGAGCAGTACTTC. Translation gives CATRAPGSYEQYF.

The chain has TRBV4-2 and TRBJ1-2, with unresolved D. Germline CDR1 LGHNA, CDR2 YNFKEQ. The CDR3 covers 11 residues. Between the trimmed V and J ends, which lost 8 bases and 8 bases, there was a span of 12 bases. The CDR3, as DNA: TGTGCCAGCGGGTCTACAGTAGGCTACACCTTC. Amino acid sequence: CASGSTVGYTF.

This sequence joins TRBV2 and TRBJ2-7; the match to TRBD2 covers 13 bases. The germline V gene encodes CDR1 SNHLY and CDR2 FYNNEI. V shed 7 bases and J 4 bases; nucleotides not matched to a gene: 13. CDR3 size: 17 residues. This CDR3 is CASIPGLAGRSLYEQYF. In DNA, the CDR3 is TGTGCCAGCATTCCGGGACTAGCGGGACGATCCCTATACGAGCAGTACTTC.

This clone appeared a few times. The V gene is TRBV2, the J gene TRBJ1-5; TRBD1 might be the D (5 bases). The germline V gene encodes CDR1 SNHLY and CDR2 FYNNEI. The CDR3 sequence is 14 residues long. The V end was cut by 2 bases, the J end by 9 bases, with 14 bases between. CDR3 residues: CASSETTARGPQHF. The CDR3 DNA sequence: TGTGCCAGCAGTGAAACGACAGCTCGTGGGCCCCAGCATTTT.

This chain joins TRBV25-1 and TRBJ1-2; no reliable D call. With 3 bases removed from V and 3 bases from J, the gap between germline ends came to 5 bases. Germline loops: CDR1 MGHDK, CDR2 SYGVNS. There are 12 residues in the CDR3. The CDR3 DNA reads as TGTGCCAGCAGTGAGGGAGACTATGGCTACACCTTC. It encodes CASSEGDYGYTF.

This clone is a singleton in its sample. The chain carries TRBV20-1 and TRBJ2-5; the D gene is possibly TRBD2 (5 bases). The CDR3 consists of 15 residues. The V end lost 3 bases, the J end lost 5 bases, and 19 bases lay between the germline ends. Germline CDR1 reads DFQATT; CDR2 reads SNEGSKA (reference sequence). The chain's CDR3 is CSASEGSTMGETQYF. CDR3 sequence (DNA): TGCAGTGCTAGTGAAGGGAGCACGATGGGGGAGACCCAGTACTTC.

CDR3 DNA: TGTGCCAGCAGTACCGGGACAGGGCGGACTGAAGCTTTCTTT. This sequence encodes CASSTGTGRTEAFF. The rearrangement joins TRBV28 to TRBJ1-1; 9 bases agree with TRBD1. The CDR3 length is 14 residues. Trimming at V came to 5 bases and at J to 5 bases, leaving 6 bases not matched to a gene. CDR1 and CDR2 (germline): MDHEN, SYDVKM. The variable domain in full, with the rest retrieved from reference TRBV28 and TRBJ1-1, is DVKVTQSSRYLVKRTGEKVFLECVQDMDHENMFWYRQDPGLGLRLIYFSYDVKMKEKGDIPEGYSVSREKKERFSLILESASTNQTSMYLCASSTGTGRTEAFFGQGTRLTVV.

This clone appeared once. The rearrangement joins TRBV5-5 to TRBJ1-5, with a tentative D call TRBD1 (6 bases). Trimming took 4 bases from V and 6 from J, leaving 14 bases between them. The length of the CDR3 is 14 residues. The germline CDR1 and CDR2 sequences are SGHKS and YYEKEE (reference sequence). CDR3 sequence reads: CASSQGYRAQPQHF. CDR3 sequence (DNA): TGTGCCAGCAGCCAAGGGTACAGGGCTCAGCCCCAGCATTTT. The full variable domain, in which reference TRBV5-5 and TRBJ1-5 provide the parts outside the CDR3, is DAGVTQSPTHLIKTRGQQVTLRCSPISGHKSVSWYQQVLGQGPQFIFQYYEKEERGRGNFPDRFSARQFPNYSSELNVNALLLGDSALYLCASSQGYRAQPQHFGDGTRLSIL.

The chain is built from TRBV11-2 and TRBJ1-1; no definite D call. The CDR3 contains 15 residues. CDR1 SGHAT and CDR2 FQNNGV come from the germline V gene. Between the trimmed V and J ends, which lost 5 bases and 0 bases, there was a span of 13 bases. The CDR3 nucleotides are TGTGCCAGCAGCGGTCGCCCGAGGGTGAACACTGAAGCTTTCTTT. Translated, it gives CASSGRPRVNTEAFF. The full variable domain, its missing parts supplied by reference TRBV11-2 and TRBJ1-1, is EAGVAQSPRYKIIEKRQSVAFWCNPISGHATLYWYQQILGQGPKLLIQFQNNGVVDDSQLPKDRFSAERLKGVDSTLKIQPAKLEDSAVYLCASSGRPRVNTEAFFGQGTRLTVV.

This clone was seen only a few times. The chain recombines TRBV18 with TRBJ2-2; D is uncertain. Germline CDR1 KGHSH, CDR2 LQKENI. This CDR3 is built from 14 residues. Trimming took 2 bases from V and 4 from J, leaving 8 bases between them. CDR3 loop: CASSPGLPTGELFF. DNA of the CDR3: TGTGCCAGCTCACCAGGGCTACCCACCGGGGAGCTGTTTTTT.